Reported below is one T cell receptor (beta chain). Its specificity is unknown. The sample comes from a study of T cell responses to AZD1222 COVID-19 vaccine. Clones were sequenced by immunoSEQ multiplex PCR, and TCRdb holds only the in-frame ones, with some missing. The data contain about 81,000 clones, approximately 83% of them seen just once; the ten biggest clones take up roughly 3.2%. Whole-study results and caveats: The donors showed a predominance of white British ancestry and of females, with possible underestimation of clonal diversity. Reports say nearly half of spike-specific TCRs go after unmutated variant regions.

This receptor was identified in an adult who received the AZD1222 COVID-19 vaccine. Specimen: peripheral blood, collected 28 days after the second AZD1222 dose.

The CDR3 DNA reads as TGTGCCAGCAGTTTAACGCCCGGGACACAGGAGGGAAACACCATATATTTT. Protein product: CASSLTPGTQEGNTIYF. The chain uses TRBV28 and TRBJ1-3; D is perhaps TRBD1 (6 bases). V shed 2 bases and J shed 4 bases, with 18 bases lying between them. The CDR3 is made up of 17 amino acids. The V gene's germline CDR1 is MDHEN and CDR2 SYDVKM.